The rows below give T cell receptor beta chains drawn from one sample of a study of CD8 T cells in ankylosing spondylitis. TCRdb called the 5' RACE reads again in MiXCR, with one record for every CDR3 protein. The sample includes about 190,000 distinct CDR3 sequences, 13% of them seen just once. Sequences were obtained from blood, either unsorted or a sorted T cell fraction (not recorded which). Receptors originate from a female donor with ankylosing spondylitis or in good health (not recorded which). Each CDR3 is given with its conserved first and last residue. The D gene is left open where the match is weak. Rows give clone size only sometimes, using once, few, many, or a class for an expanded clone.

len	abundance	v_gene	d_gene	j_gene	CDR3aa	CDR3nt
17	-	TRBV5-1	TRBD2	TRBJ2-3	CASSLVGLAETVDTQYF	TGCGCCAGCAGCTTGGTAGGACTAGCGGAAACGGTGGATACGCAGTATTTT
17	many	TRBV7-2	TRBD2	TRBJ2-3	CASSLNSGTRVTDTQYF	TGTGCCAGCAGCTTGAATTCTGGGACTAGGGTCACAGATACGCAGTATTTT
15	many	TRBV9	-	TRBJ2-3	CASSVEGHSTDTQYF	TGTGCCAGCAGCGTAGAGGGACACTCCACAGATACGCAGTATTTT
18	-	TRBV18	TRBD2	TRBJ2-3	CASSPRSLAGASGDTQYF	TGTGCCAGCTCACCACGATCACTAGCGGGAGCATCGGGAGATACGCAGTATTTT
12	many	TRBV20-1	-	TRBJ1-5	CSAKERSLAQHF	TGCAGTGCTAAAGAGCGGAGCCTGGCCCAGCATTTT
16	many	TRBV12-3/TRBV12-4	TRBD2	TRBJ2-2	CASSLKGLAVTGELFF	TGTGCCAGCAGTCTCAAAGGACTAGCGGTTACCGGGGAGCTGTTTTTT
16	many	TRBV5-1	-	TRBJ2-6	CASSHTASSGANVLTF	TGCGCCAGCAGCCACACAGCTTCCTCTGGGGCCAACGTCCTGACTTTC
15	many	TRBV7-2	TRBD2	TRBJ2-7	CASSLTSAPSYEQYF	TGTGCCAGCAGTTTAACTAGCGCCCCCTCCTACGAGCAGTACTTC
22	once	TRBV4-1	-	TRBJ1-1	CASSQDLSRMKGTPRGDTEAFF	TGCGCCAGCAGCCAAGATCTCTCTCGGATGAAAGGGACGCCGCGTGGGGACACTGAAGCTTTCTTT
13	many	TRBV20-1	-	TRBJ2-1	CSAWPDLDNEQFF	TGCAGTGCTTGGCCGGACCTAGACAATGAGCAGTTCTTC
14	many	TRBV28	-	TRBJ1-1	CASSFGGLNTEAFF	TGTGCCAGCAGTTTTGGGGGCCTAAACACTGAAGCTTTCTTT
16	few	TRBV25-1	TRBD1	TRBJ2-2	CASSERTGVSTGELFF	TGTGCCAGCAGTGAACGGACAGGGGTGAGCACCGGGGAGCTGTTTTTT
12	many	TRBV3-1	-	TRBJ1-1	CASSFRDSRAFF	TGTGCCAGCAGCTTCCGAGACAGTAGGGCTTTCTTT
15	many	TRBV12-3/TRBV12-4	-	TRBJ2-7	CASSSSNYPPYEQYF	TGTGCCAGCAGTTCGTCTAATTATCCCCCCTACGAGCAGTACTTC
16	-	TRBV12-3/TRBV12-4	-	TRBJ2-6	CASSPRQNSGANVLTF	TGTGCCAGCAGTCCCCGACAGAACTCTGGGGCCAACGTCCTGACTTTC
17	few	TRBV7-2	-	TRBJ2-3	CASSSAMVGGGRDTQYF	TGTGCCAGCAGCTCCGCTATGGTTGGCGGAGGGCGGGATACGCAGTATTTT
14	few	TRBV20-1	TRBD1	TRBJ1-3	CSASGQGDGNTIYF	TGCAGTGCTAGTGGACAGGGGGACGGAAACACCATATATTTT
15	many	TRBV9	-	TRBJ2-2	CASSRGSGNTGELFF	TGTGCCAGCAGCCGGGGTAGCGGGAACACCGGGGAGCTGTTTTTT
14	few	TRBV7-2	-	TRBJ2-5	CASSFAGYQETQYF	TGTGCCAGCAGCTTTGCGGGGTACCAAGAGACCCAGTACTTC
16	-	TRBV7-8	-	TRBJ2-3	CASLHRRGVSTDTQYF	TGTGCCAGCCTTCACCGGCGGGGCGTAAGCACAGATACGCAGTATTTT
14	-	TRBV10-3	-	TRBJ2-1	CAITSAGTYNEQFF	TGTGCCATCACTTCTGCGGGAACTTACAATGAGCAGTTCTTC
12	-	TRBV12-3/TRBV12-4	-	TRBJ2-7	CASSGSRREQYF	TGTGCCAGCAGCGGGAGCAGGAGGGAGCAGTACTTC
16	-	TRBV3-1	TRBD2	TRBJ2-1	CASSQAIAGGYNEQFF	TGTGCCAGCAGCCAAGCAATAGCGGGAGGCTACAATGAGCAGTTCTTC
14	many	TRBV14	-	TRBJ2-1	CASSPNLEGDEQFF	TGTGCCAGCAGCCCGAACCTGGAGGGCGATGAGCAGTTCTTC
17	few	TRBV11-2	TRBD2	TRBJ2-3	CASSFLRLAGGTDTQYF	TGTGCCAGCAGCTTTCTCCGACTAGCGGGAGGGACAGATACGCAGTATTTT
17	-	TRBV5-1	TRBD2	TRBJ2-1	CASSYGLAGGTGNEQFF	TGCGCCAGCAGCTACGGACTAGCGGGAGGGACCGGGAATGAGCAGTTCTTC
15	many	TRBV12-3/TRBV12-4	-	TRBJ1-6	CASSRQVRDNSPLHF	TGTGCCAGCAGTCGACAGGTCAGGGATAATTCACCCCTCCACTTT
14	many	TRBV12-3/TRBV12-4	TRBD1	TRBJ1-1	CASSLADRDTEAFF	TGTGCCAGCAGTTTAGCCGACAGGGACACTGAAGCTTTCTTT
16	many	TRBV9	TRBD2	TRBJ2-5	CASSSPLAGTQETQYF	TGTGCCAGCAGCTCGCCCCTAGCGGGAACTCAAGAGACCCAGTACTTC
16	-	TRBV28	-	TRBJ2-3	CASSLSGRSRADTQYF	TGTGCCAGCAGTTTAAGTGGGAGAAGTAGGGCAGATACGCAGTATTTT
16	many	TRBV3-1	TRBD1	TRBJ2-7	CASSQDRDRAGYEQYF	TGTGCCAGCAGCCAAGATCGGGACAGGGCTGGTTACGAGCAGTACTTC
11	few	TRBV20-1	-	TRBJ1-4	CSVTDNEKLFF	TGCAGTGTTACAGATAATGAAAAACTGTTTTTT
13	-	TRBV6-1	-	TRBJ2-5	CASSPLLSGPQYF	TGTGCCAGCAGTCCCCTCCTCTCAGGACCCCAGTACTTC
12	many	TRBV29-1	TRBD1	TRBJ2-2	CSVGDREAELFF	TGCAGCGTTGGGGACAGGGAGGCCGAGCTGTTTTTT
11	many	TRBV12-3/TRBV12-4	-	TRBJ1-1	CASRVGGGAFF	TGTGCCAGCAGGGTCGGAGGGGGTGCTTTCTTT
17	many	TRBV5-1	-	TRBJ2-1	CASSSELEVTSYNEQFF	TGCGCCAGCAGCTCCGAGCTTGAGGTGACCTCCTACAATGAGCAGTTCTTC
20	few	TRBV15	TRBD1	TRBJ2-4	CATSRARDRVNVVAKNIQYF	TGTGCCACCAGCAGAGCCAGGGACAGGGTAAACGTGGTAGCCAAAAACATTCAGTACTTC
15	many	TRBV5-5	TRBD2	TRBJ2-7	CASSSLAGSSYEQYF	TGTGCCAGCAGCTCCCTAGCGGGGAGCTCCTACGAGCAGTACTTC
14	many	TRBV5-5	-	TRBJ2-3	CASSLFPGSDTQYF	TGTGCCAGCAGCTTATTTCCAGGGTCAGATACGCAGTATTTT
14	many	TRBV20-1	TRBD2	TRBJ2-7	CSARAQRGPYEQYF	TGCAGTGCTAGAGCCCAGCGGGGACCCTACGAGCAGTACTTC
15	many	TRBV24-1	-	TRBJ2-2	CATSEYTENTGELFF	TGTGCCACCAGTGAGTATACAGAGAACACCGGGGAGCTGTTTTTT
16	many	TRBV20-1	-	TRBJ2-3	CSATSGTLTVTDTQYF	TGCAGTGCAACGTCCGGGACTTTAACCGTCACAGATACGCAGTATTTT
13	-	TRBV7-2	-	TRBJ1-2	CASSLLRQVGYTF	TGTGCCAGCAGCTTATTGAGGCAGGTTGGCTACACCTTC
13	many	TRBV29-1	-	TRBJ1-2	CSVERQETYGYTF	TGCAGCGTTGAAAGGCAGGAGACCTATGGCTACACCTTC
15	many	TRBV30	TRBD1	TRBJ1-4	CAWRGNRGTNEKLFF	TGTGCCTGGAGGGGGAACAGGGGAACTAATGAAAAACTGTTTTTT
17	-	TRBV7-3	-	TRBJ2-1	CASSLLGLPSSYNEQFF	TGTGCCAGCAGCTTATTGGGGCTACCGAGCTCCTACAATGAGCAGTTCTTC
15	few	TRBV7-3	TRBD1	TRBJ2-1	CASSFPGTGDNEQFF	TGTGCCAGCAGCTTTCCCGGGACAGGGGACAATGAGCAGTTCTTC
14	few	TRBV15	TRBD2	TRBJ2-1	CATSSGGTGPEQFF	TGTGCCACCAGCAGCGGGGGGACGGGCCCTGAGCAGTTCTTC
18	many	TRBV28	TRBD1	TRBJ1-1	CASSPGANRGGDLLAAFF	TGTGCCAGCAGTCCGGGGGCGAACAGGGGGGGAGACTTATTGGCTGCTTTCTTT
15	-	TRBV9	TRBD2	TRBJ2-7	CASSVWAGGGYEQYF	TGTGCCAGCAGCGTATGGGCGGGCGGGGGGTACGAGCAGTACTTC
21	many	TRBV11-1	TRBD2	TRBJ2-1	CASSPSWASGLAGLVLDEQFF	TGTGCCAGCAGCCCGTCCTGGGCCTCGGGACTAGCGGGGCTAGTTTTGGATGAGCAGTTCTTC
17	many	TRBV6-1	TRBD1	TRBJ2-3	CASRGTGGLITTDTQYF	TGTGCCAGCAGGGGGACAGGGGGTCTCATTACCACAGATACGCAGTATTTT
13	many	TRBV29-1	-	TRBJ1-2	CSASDGANYGYTF	TGCAGCGCTTCCGACGGAGCTAACTATGGCTACACCTTC
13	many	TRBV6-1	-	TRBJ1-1	CASIKPPNTEAFF	TGTGCCAGCATCAAGCCTCCGAACACTGAAGCTTTCTTT